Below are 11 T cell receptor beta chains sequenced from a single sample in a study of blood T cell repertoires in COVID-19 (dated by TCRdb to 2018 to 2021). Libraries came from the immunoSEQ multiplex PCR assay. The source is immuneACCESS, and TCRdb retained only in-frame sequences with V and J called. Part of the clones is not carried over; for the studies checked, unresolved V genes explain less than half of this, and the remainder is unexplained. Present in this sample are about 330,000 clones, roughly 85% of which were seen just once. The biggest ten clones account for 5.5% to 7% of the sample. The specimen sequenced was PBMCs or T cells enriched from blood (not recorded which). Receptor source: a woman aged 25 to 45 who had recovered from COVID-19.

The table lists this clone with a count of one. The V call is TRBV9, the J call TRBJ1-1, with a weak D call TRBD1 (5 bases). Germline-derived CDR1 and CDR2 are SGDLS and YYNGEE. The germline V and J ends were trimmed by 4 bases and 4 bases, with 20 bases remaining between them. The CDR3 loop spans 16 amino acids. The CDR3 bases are TGTGCCAGCAGCCGTAATAATCGGGGGTGGGGCACTGAAGCTTTCTTT. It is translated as CASSRNNRGWGTEAFF.

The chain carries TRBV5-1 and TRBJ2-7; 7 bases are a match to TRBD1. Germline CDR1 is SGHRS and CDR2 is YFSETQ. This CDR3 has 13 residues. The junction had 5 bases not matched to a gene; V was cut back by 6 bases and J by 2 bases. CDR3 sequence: CASTRQGAYEQYF. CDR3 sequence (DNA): TGCGCCAGCACGAGACAGGGAGCCTACGAGCAGTACTTC.

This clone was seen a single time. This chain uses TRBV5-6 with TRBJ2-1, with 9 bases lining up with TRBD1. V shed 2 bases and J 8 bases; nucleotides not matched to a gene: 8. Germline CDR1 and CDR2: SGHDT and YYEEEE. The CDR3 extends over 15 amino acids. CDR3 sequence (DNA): TGTGCCAGCAGCTTCGGGACAGGGCTTATCCATGAGCAGTTCTTC. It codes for CASSFGTGLIHEQFF.

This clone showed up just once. CDR3 amino acids: CASSLGIRLADPETQYF. The DNA for the CDR3 is TGTGCCAGCAGCTTAGGGATTAGGCTAGCGGATCCAGAGACCCAGTACTTC. V usage is TRBV7-8 and J usage is TRBJ2-5; 7 bases agree with TRBD2. Trimming at V came to 1 base and at J to 4 bases, leaving 12 bases not matched to a gene. The CDR3 has 17 amino acids. The germline CDR1 and CDR2 sequences are SGHVS and FQNEAQ.

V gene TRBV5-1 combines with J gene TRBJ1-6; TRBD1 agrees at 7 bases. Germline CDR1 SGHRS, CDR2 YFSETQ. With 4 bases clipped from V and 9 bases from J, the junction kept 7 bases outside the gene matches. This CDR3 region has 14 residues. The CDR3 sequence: CASSLRTGTSPLHF. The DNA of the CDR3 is TGCGCCAGCAGCCTCCGGACAGGAACTTCACCCCTCCACTTT.

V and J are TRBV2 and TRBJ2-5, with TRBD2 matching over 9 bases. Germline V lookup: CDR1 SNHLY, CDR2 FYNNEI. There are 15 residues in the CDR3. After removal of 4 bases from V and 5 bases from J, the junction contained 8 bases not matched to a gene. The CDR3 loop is CASSVSGTSIETQYF. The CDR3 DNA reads TGTGCCAGCAGTGTGAGCGGGACTAGCATTGAGACCCAGTACTTC. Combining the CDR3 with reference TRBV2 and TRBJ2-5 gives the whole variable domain EPEVTQTPSHQVTQMGQEVILRCVPISNHLYFYWYRQILGQKVEFLVSFYNNEISEKSEIFDDQFSVERPDGSNFTLKIRSTKLEDSAMYFCASSVSGTSIETQYFGPGTRLLVL.

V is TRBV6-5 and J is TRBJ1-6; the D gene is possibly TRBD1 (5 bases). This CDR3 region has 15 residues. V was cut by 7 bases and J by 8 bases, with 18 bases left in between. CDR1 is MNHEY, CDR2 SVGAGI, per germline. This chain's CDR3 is CASTGRRGSDSPLHF. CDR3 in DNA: TGTGCCAGCACCGGACGTAGGGGTTCTGATTCACCCCTCCACTTT.

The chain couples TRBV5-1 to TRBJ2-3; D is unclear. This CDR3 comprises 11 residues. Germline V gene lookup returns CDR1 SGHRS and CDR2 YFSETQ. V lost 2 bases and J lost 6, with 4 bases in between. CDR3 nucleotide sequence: TGCGCCAGCAGCTTCGAGGATACGCAGTATTTT. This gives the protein CASSFEDTQYF.

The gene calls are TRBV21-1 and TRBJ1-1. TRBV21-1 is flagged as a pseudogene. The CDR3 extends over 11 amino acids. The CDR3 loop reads CASRGGERTFF. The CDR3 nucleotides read TGTGCCAGCAGGGGAGGGGAACGAACTTTCTTT.

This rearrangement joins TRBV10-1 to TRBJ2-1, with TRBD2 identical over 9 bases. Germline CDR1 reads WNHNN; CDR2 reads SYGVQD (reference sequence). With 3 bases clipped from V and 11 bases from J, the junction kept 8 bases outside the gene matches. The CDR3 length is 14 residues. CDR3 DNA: TGCGCCAGCAGTGAAGTGGGCGGGGGGGCACAGCAGTTCTTC. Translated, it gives CASSEVGGGAQQFF.

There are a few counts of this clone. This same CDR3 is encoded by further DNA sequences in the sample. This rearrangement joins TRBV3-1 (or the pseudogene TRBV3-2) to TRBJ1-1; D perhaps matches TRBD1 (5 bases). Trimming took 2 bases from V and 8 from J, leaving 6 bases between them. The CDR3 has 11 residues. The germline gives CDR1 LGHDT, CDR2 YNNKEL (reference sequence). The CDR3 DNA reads TGTGCCAGCAGCCAACAGGGAGAAGCTTTCTTT. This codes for CASSQQGEAFF.